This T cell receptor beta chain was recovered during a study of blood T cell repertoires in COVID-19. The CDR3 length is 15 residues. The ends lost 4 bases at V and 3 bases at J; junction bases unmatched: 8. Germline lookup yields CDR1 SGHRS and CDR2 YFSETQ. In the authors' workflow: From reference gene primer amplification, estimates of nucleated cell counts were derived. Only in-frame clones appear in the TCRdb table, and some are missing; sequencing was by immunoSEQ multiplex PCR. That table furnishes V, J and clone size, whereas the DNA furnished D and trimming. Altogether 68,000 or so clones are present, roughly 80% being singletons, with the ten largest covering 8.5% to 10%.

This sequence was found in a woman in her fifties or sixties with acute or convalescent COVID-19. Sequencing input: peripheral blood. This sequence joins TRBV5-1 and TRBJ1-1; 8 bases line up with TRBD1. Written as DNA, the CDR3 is TGCGCCAGCAGCAAAGTGATACAGGGGGACACTGAAGCTTTCTTT. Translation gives CASSKVIQGDTEAFF.